One and the same sample provided the 32 T cell receptor beta chains below, sequenced in a study of human T cells and chemical hapten exposure. Regarding time point: pre-sensitization, week 0. Treatment in this sample: therapeutic diphenylcyclopropenone sensitization with weekly scalp DPC. The study extracted total RNA from unfractionated whole blood. TCRdb re-called the RACE reads with MiXCR, one entry per CDR3 protein. Of tens of thousands of distinct CDR3 sequences detected, 10% appear once; the ten largest clones hold 25% to 30%. This specimen was whole blood, taken in connection with sensitization to the hapten diphenylcyclopropenone (DPC). The receptors were sampled from a man aged 45-60 years with alopecia areata. Some clones in this sample may be carry-over from other donors' samples.

This clonotype has a count of ten or more. The chain joins TRBV28 to TRBJ1-1, with D possibly being TRBD1 (6 bases). Deletions cut 6 bases from V and 2 bases from J, with 13 bases between. CDR1 is MDHEN, CDR2 SYDVKM, per germline. CDR3 length: 14 residues. CDR3 loop: CASRGGQRNTEAFF. The DNA of the CDR3 is TGTGCCAGCAGGGGAGGACAGAGAAACACTGAAGCTTTCTTT. The entire variable domain, with the rest obtained from reference TRBV28 and TRBJ1-1, is as follows: DVKVTQSSRYLVKRTGEKVFLECVQDMDHENMFWYRQDPGLGLRLIYFSYDVKMKEKGDIPEGYSVSREKKERFSLILESASTNQTSMYLCASRGGQRNTEAFFGQGTRLTVV.

This clonotype showed up just a few times. This chain connects TRBV7-6 to TRBJ2-1, with D possibly matching TRBD1 (5 bases). The CDR3 covers 17 residues. Trimming left V 5 bases short and J 0 bases short, with 17 bases between. Per germline, CDR1 SGHVS and CDR2 FNYEAQ. The CDR3 loop is CASSLEGQLSSYNEQFF. CDR3 DNA sequence: TGTGCCAGCAGCCTTGAAGGACAATTAAGCTCCTACAATGAGCAGTTCTTC.

This clonotype is categorized as medium-sized. The V gene is TRBV12-3 or TRBV12-4, the J gene TRBJ1-2; tentative D call: TRBD1 (6 bases). Trimming removed 3 bases at V and 13 bases at J, with 12 bases between. The CDR3 contains 11 residues. CDR3 sequence: CASSFTGKGTF. The CDR3 nucleotides read TGTGCCAGCAGTTTCACAGGGAAGGGCACCTTC.

J is TRBJ2-2 and V is TRBV28; 10 bases line up with TRBD1. The CDR3 has 14 residues. The germline CDR1 and CDR2 sequences are MDHEN and SYDVKM. The V and J ends lost 8 bases and 5 bases, in that order; junction bases with no gene match: 5. CDR3 in DNA: TGTGCCAGCCGTGGGACAGGGGAGACCGGGGAGCTGTTTTTT. Translated: CASRGTGETGELFF.

The chain carries TRBV18 and TRBJ2-3; TRBD1 agrees at 7 bases. V gave up 3 bases and J gave up 2 bases; unmatched junction bases: 8. The V gene's germline CDR1 is KGHSH and CDR2 LQKENI. This CDR3 spans 16 amino acids. This CDR3 reads CASSPVDRVHTDTQYF. The CDR3, as DNA: TGTGCCAGCTCACCCGTCGACAGGGTACACACAGATACGCAGTATTTT. The complete variable domain, with remaining parts taken from reference TRBV18 and TRBJ2-3, reads NAGVMQNPRHLVRRRGQEARLRCSPMKGHSHVYWYRQLPEEGLKFMVYLQKENIIDESGMPKERFSAEFPKEGPSILRIQQVVRGDSAAYFCASSPVDRVHTDTQYFGPGTRLTVL.

The V call is TRBV7-2, the J call TRBJ2-5; 11 positions agree with TRBD1. CDR1 and CDR2 (germline): SGHTA, FQGNSA. V lost 2 bases to trimming and J lost 4 bases; unmatched junction nucleotides: 6. This CDR3 region has 16 residues. The CDR3: CASSLRVGTGGETQYF. The CDR3 coding sequence is TGTGCCAGCAGCTTAAGGGTCGGGACAGGGGGAGAGACCCAGTACTTC. The full variable domain, in which reference TRBV7-2 and TRBJ2-5 provide the parts outside the CDR3, is GAGVSQSPSNKVTEKGKDVELRCDPISGHTALYWYRQSLGQGLEFLIYFQGNSAPDKSGLPSDRFSAERTGGSVSTLTIQRTQQEDSAVYLCASSLRVGTGGETQYFGPGTRLLVL.

The CDR3 DNA sequence: TGTGCCACCAGCAGAGATCAAGAGACCCAGTACTTC. Translation gives CATSRDQETQYF. The chain couples TRBV15 to TRBJ2-5, with D uncertain. CDR1 and CDR2 from the germline V gene are LNHNV and YYDKDF (reference sequence). The CDR3 totals 12 residues. V lost 0 bases, J lost 2 bases, and 1 base lay in between.

This clonotype was counted only a few times. V and J are TRBV9 and TRBJ2-7; 8 positions agree with TRBD1. Germline loops: CDR1 SGDLS, CDR2 YYNGEE. This CDR3 region has 13 residues. V trimming: 4 bases; J trimming: 3 bases; junction bases outside the gene matches: 3. The DNA of the CDR3 is TGTGCCAGCAGCCGGGACAGGAACTACGAGCAGTACTTC. As protein: CASSRDRNYEQYF.

This clonotype was picked up many times. The chain couples TRBV7-6 to TRBJ2-1; 8 bases match TRBD2. The junction had 2 bases not matched to a gene; V was cut back by 5 bases and J by 2 bases. Per germline, CDR1 SGHVS and CDR2 FNYEAQ. The CDR3 spans 14 residues. CDR3 in DNA: TGTGCCAGCAGCCCGGGACTAGCCTACAATGAGCAGTTCTTC. It yields the protein CASSPGLAYNEQFF.

This clonotype was found many times. The chain carries TRBV5-1 and TRBJ1-5; 7 nucleotides align to TRBD1. J gave up 1 base and V 0 bases, and 4 bases lay outside the gene matches. The CDR3 is 16 amino acids. Per the germline V gene, CDR1 is SGHRS and CDR2 is YFSETQ. CDR3 in amino acids: CASSLEGGRSNQPQHF. CDR3 in DNA: TGCGCCAGCAGCTTGGAAGGGGGCCGAAGCAATCAGCCCCAGCATTTT. Supplemented by reference TRBV5-1 and TRBJ1-5, the full variable domain reads KAGVTQTPRYLIKTRGQQVTLSCSPISGHRSVSWYQQTPGQGLQFLFEYFSETQRNKGNFPGRFSGRQFSNSRSEMNVSTLELGDSALYLCASSLEGGRSNQPQHFGDGTRLSIL.

The chain uses TRBV7-2 and TRBJ2-4; D is tentatively TRBD1 or TRBD2 (5 bases each). Germline V gene data show CDR1 as SGHTA and CDR2 as FQGNSA. The V end was cut by 2 bases, the J end by 1 base, with 12 bases between. CDR3 length: 16 residues. Here the CDR3 DNA reads TGTGCCAGCAGCTTAACGGGAAGGGGTGCCAAAAACATTCAGTACTTC. Residues: CASSLTGRGAKNIQYF.

This clonotype was seen a handful of times. The chain carries TRBV19 and TRBJ2-2, with 9 bases fitting TRBD2. With 9 bases clipped from V and 1 base from J, the junction kept 3 bases outside the gene matches. This CDR3 has 14 amino acids. The germline V gene has CDR1 LNHDA and CDR2 SQIVND (reference sequence). The CDR3 protein is CASSSGVNTGELFF. CDR3 DNA sequence: TGTGCCAGCTCTAGCGGGGTGAACACCGGGGAGCTGTTTTTT. Looking up the rest from reference TRBV19 and TRBJ2-2 gives the full variable domain: DGGITQSPKYLFRKEGQNVTLSCEQNLNHDAMYWYRQDPGQGLRLIYYSQIVNDFQKGDIAEGYSVSREKKESFPLTVTSAQKNPTAFYLCASSSGVNTGELFFGEGSRLTVL.

This clonotype occurred a few times. The chain has TRBV11-1 and TRBJ2-1; maybe TRBD2 (6 bases). Trimming left V 3 bases short and J 4 bases short, with 13 bases between. Germline V lookup: CDR1 SGHAT, CDR2 FQDESV (reference sequence). This CDR3 is built from 15 residues. As DNA, the CDR3 is TGTGCCAGCAGCTTGCGGGACTCCCGATACAATGAGCAGTTCTTC. Its translation is CASSLRDSRYNEQFF.

The chain is built from TRBV29-1 and TRBJ2-7; D is perhaps TRBD2 (6 bases). CDR3 length: 14 residues. The germline V gene encodes CDR1 SQVTM and CDR2 ANQGSEA. V lost 6 bases, J lost 0 bases, and 15 bases lay in between. CDR3 sequence reads: CSVVRDGSSYEQYF. Here the CDR3 DNA reads TGCAGCGTCGTACGGGACGGGAGCTCCTACGAGCAGTACTTC.

The chain couples TRBV12-3 or TRBV12-4 to TRBJ2-2; 9 bases are shared with TRBD1. The J segment lost 6 bases and the V segment lost 8 bases, leaving 10 bases of the junction unmatched. The CDR3 is made up of 15 amino acids. Here the CDR3 DNA reads TGTGCCAGCTTCGGGACAGGGAAGTTGGCCGGGGAGCTGTTTTTT. This gives the protein CASFGTGKLAGELFF.

The rearrangement joins TRBV2 to TRBJ2-1; maybe TRBD2 (6 bases). The CDR3 is made up of 16 amino acids. The germline CDR1 and CDR2 sequences are SNHLY and FYNNEI. Trimming stripped 6 bases from V and 11 bases from J, with 26 bases between. CDR3 region: CASSDSGTPAVAKQFF. The CDR3 DNA sequence: TGTGCCAGCAGCGACTCCGGGACTCCAGCCGTGGCCAAGCAGTTCTTC.

J is TRBJ1-5 and V is TRBV28; D is undetermined. Looked up from germline, CDR1 is MDHEN and CDR2 is SYDVKM. Trimming took off 6 bases at V and 5 bases at J, with 14 bases between the two ends. The CDR3 consists of 14 residues. In DNA, the CDR3 is TGTGCCAGCAGCTTCGGACTGGGAGATCAGCCCCAGCATTTT. This sequence encodes CASSFGLGDQPQHF.

The J gene is TRBJ2-2, the V gene TRBV7-2; D may be TRBD2 (5 bases). V lost 6 bases and J 8 bases, leaving 22 bases between the germline ends. The CDR3 has 16 amino acids. In germline, CDR1 is SGHTA, CDR2 FQGNSA. This chain's CDR3 is CASRPSRVVRDGELFF. The CDR3 DNA sequence: TGTGCCAGCAGGCCGAGCCGGGTCGTCCGGGATGGGGAGCTGTTTTTT.

The chain links TRBV6-2 or TRBV6-3 to TRBJ1-2; D remains ambiguous. The ends were cut back, 6 bases at V and 3 bases at J, with 14 bases in the middle. This CDR3 comprises 14 residues. The germline gives CDR1 MNHEY, CDR2 SVGEGT. CDR3 sequence reads: CASRPTAAYYGYTF. The CDR3 DNA reads as TGTGCCAGCAGGCCTACAGCCGCCTACTATGGCTACACCTTC.

The chain carries TRBV28 and TRBJ1-1, with D tentatively TRBD1 (6 bases). Germline loops: CDR1 MDHEN, CDR2 SYDVKM. CDR3 size: 15 residues. V was cut by 2 bases and J by 4 bases, with 14 bases left in between. This chain's CDR3 is CASSLVGGLPTEAFF. CDR3 DNA sequence: TGTGCCAGCAGTTTAGTAGGGGGGCTCCCCACTGAAGCTTTCTTT.

This clonotype has only a few counts. V gene TRBV20-1 combines with J gene TRBJ2-1; 8 bases agree with TRBD2. With 5 bases clipped from V and 7 bases from J, the junction kept 10 bases outside the gene matches. CDR3 length equals 14 residues. Per germline, CDR1 DFQATT and CDR2 SNEGSKA (reference sequence). DNA for the CDR3: TGCAGTGCTTTGGCGGCGGGAGGCGGGAATGAGCAGTTCTTC. Its translation: CSALAAGGGNEQFF.

There are many counts of this clonotype. The V and J genes are TRBV28 and TRBJ2-7; D gene ambiguous. Trimming removed 2 bases from V and 5 bases from J, with 7 bases in between. The CDR3 has 12 residues. Per the germline V gene, CDR1 is MDHEN and CDR2 is SYDVKM. CDR3: CASSLRRNEQYF. Here the CDR3 DNA reads TGTGCCAGCAGTTTAAGAAGGAACGAGCAGTACTTC. Based on the CDR3 plus reference TRBV28 and TRBJ2-7, the full variable domain is DVKVTQSSRYLVKRTGEKVFLECVQDMDHENMFWYRQDPGLGLRLIYFSYDVKMKEKGDIPEGYSVSREKKERFSLILESASTNQTSMYLCASSLRRNEQYFGPGTRLTVT.

V is TRBV10-3 and J is TRBJ2-3, with 9 bases identical to TRBD2. Per the germline V gene, CDR1 is ENHRY and CDR2 is SYGVKD. V was pared by 5 bases and J by 6 bases, with 6 bases of the junction left unmatched. This CDR3 comprises 14 residues. In DNA, the CDR3 is TGTGCCATCAGTCGACTAGCGGAGGGGGATACGCAGTATTTT. Translating it yields CAISRLAEGDTQYF.

There are many counts of this clonotype. The V and J genes are TRBV5-1 and TRBJ2-5; D may be TRBD1 (6 bases). Germline CDR1 is SGHRS and CDR2 is YFSETQ. Trimming cost V 0 bases and J 3 bases, with 12 bases left between them. CDR3 length: 15 amino acids. CDR3 sequence (DNA): TGCGCCAGCAGCTTGGAAACAGGGATTAAAGAGACCCAGTACTTC. It yields the protein CASSLETGIKETQYF.

This clonotype was seen more than once but under ten times. V gene TRBV28 combines with J gene TRBJ2-7, with D hard to call. The ends were cut back, 5 bases at V and 6 bases at J, with 8 bases in the middle. Germline V CDR1 and CDR2: MDHEN, SYDVKM. This CDR3 is built from 11 residues. In DNA, the CDR3 is TGTGCCAGCAGTCCCCTCGGCGAGCAGTACTTC. Translating gives CASSPLGEQYF.

This clonotype has more than one count but fewer than ten. The J gene is TRBJ2-3, the V gene TRBV28; no firm D call. Trimming cost V 5 bases and J 1 base, with 7 bases left between them. There are 13 residues in the CDR3. Germline lookup yields CDR1 MDHEN and CDR2 SYDVKM. The CDR3 sequence: CASSLQGTDTQYF. As DNA, the CDR3 is TGTGCCAGCAGTCTTCAGGGCACAGATACGCAGTATTTT.

The CDR3 coding sequence is TGTGCCAGCAGTTATGGGGCAGTTTCCTACGAGCAGTACTTC. Its protein is CASSYGAVSYEQYF. The chain combines TRBV6-5 with TRBJ2-7, with a possible D match to TRBD1 (5 bases). V gave up 3 bases and J gave up 1 base, with 10 bases separating them. The CDR3 loop spans 14 amino acids. The germline gives CDR1 MNHEY, CDR2 SVGAGI.

This clonotype was found a few times. The V and J genes are TRBV28 and TRBJ2-1, with D perhaps TRBD2 (5 bases). The CDR3 loop spans 14 amino acids. V was clipped by 6 bases and J by 8 bases, with 17 bases between them. CDR1 is MDHEN, CDR2 SYDVKM, per germline. CDR3 sequence reads: CASSLTGVGDEQFF. CDR3 DNA: TGTGCCAGCAGCTTAACCGGGGTAGGAGATGAGCAGTTCTTC.

This clonotype showed up many times. The genes are TRBV7-3 and TRBJ2-2; 8 nucleotides line up with TRBD1. Germline CDR1 is SGHTA and CDR2 is FQGTGA. Germline trimming cut 6 bases from V and 1 base from J; bases unmatched to any gene: 7. The CDR3 contains 16 residues. CDR3 region: CASSPNRGMNTGELFF. Written as DNA, the CDR3 is TGTGCCAGCAGTCCGAACAGGGGGATGAACACCGGGGAGCTGTTTTTT. Full variable domain (outside the CDR3, taken from reference TRBV7-3 and TRBJ2-2): GAGVSQTPSNKVTEKGKYVELRCDPISGHTALYWYRQSLGQGPEFLIYFQGTGAADDSGLPNDRFFAVRPEGSVSTLKIQRTERGDSAVYLCASSPNRGMNTGELFFGEGSRLTVL.

This clonotype was seen many times. The chain is built from TRBV6-2 or TRBV6-3 and TRBJ1-1; D is unclear. Per the germline V gene, CDR1 is MNHEY and CDR2 is SVGEGT. This CDR3 has 11 residues. V lost 7 bases and J 5 bases, leaving 8 bases between the germline ends. The chain's CDR3 is CASTYMTEAFF. The CDR3 DNA reads as TGTGCCAGCACCTACATGACTGAAGCTTTCTTT.

The rearrangement uses TRBV10-3 and TRBJ2-1; no clear D. V was trimmed by 4 bases and J by 5 bases, leaving 3 bases between them. The CDR3 runs 11 residues. Germline V gene lookup returns CDR1 ENHRY and CDR2 SYGVKD. This chain's CDR3 is CAISGDNEQFF. For the CDR3, the DNA is TGTGCCATCAGTGGAGACAATGAGCAGTTCTTC.

The chain is built from TRBV24-1 and TRBJ1-2; D is ambiguous. The CDR3 has 13 amino acids. The V end was cut by 11 bases, the J end by 5 bases, with 17 bases between. CDR1 KGHDR and CDR2 SFDVKD come from the germline V gene. In DNA, the CDR3 is TGTGCCATCTCCGCCCATCAACCTTATGGCTACACCTTC. This codes for CAISAHQPYGYTF.